This T cell receptor (beta chain) emerged from a study of T cell repertoires in cytomegalovirus infection. Whole-study context: The authors relied on CMV epitopes, both recently identified HLA-C-restricted and well-studied HLA-B-restricted. Points from the study as a whole: Predominance within the ex vivo response was attributable to HLA-C-restricted CMV-specific TCR beta clonotypes. People with CMV and the relevant HLA were identified by cumulative public TCR beta family frequency.

In germline, CDR1 is SSHAT, CDR2 FNYEAQ (reference sequence). The CDR3 runs to 14 residues. Unmatched junction bases numbered 8, after V lost 5 bases and J lost 5 bases. TCRdb recomputed calls from the reads with MiXCR, one row per CDR3 protein. The sample includes roughly 570,000 distinct CDR3 sequences, roughly 43% of them seen just once. The table lists this clonotype with a few counts. Its antigen is as yet unknown. The chain uses TRBV7-7 and TRBJ2-5, with 7 bases identical to TRBD2. The clonotype was recovered from a human donor in good health (CMV status not recorded). Some clones in this sample may be carry-over from other donors' samples. This specimen was cultured PBMCs, taken from culture after CMV antigen stimulation. In DNA, the CDR3 is TGTGCCAGCAGCCCCGGACTAGTGAGGGAGACCCAGTACTTC. Encoded protein: CASSPGLVRETQYF.